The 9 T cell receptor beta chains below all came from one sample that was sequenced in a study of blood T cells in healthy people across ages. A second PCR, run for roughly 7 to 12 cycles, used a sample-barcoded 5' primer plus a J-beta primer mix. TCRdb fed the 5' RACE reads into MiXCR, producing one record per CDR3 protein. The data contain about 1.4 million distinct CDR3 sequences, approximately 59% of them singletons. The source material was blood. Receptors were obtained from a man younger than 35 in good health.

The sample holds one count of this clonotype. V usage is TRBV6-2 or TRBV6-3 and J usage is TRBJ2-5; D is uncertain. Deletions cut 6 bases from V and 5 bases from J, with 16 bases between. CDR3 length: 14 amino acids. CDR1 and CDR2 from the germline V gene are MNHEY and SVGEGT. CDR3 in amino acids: CASSPTVIGETQYF. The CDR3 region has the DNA TGTGCCAGCAGCCCGACTGTGATAGGCGAGACCCAGTACTTC.

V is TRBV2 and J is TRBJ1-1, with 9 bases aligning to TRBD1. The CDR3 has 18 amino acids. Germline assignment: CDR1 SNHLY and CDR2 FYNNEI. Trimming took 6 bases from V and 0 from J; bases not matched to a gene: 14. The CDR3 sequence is CASRDGTGLTLLNTEAFF. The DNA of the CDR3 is TGTGCCAGCAGGGATGGGACAGGGCTTACCCTATTGAACACTGAAGCTTTCTTT.

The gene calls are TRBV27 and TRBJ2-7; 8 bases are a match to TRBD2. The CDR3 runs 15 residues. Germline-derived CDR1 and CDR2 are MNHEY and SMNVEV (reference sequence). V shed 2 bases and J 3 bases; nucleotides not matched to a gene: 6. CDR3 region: CASSLSGGGGYEQYF. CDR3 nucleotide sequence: TGTGCCAGCAGTTTAAGCGGGGGAGGAGGCTACGAGCAGTACTTC.

The DNA for the CDR3 is TGTGCCAGCAGTCCCACCGTTGGCTCCCAAAGCAATCAGCCCCAGCATTTT. Translating gives CASSPTVGSQSNQPQHF. The chain uses TRBV6-1 and TRBJ1-5; D gene uncertain. V was shortened by 5 bases and J by 1 base, with 18 bases between the two germline ends. CDR3 length: 17 residues. In germline, CDR1 is MNHNS, CDR2 SASEGT.

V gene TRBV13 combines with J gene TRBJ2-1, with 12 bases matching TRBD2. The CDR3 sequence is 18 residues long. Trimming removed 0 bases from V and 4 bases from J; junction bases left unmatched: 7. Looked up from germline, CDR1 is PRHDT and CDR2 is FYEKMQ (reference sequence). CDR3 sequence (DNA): TGTGCCAGCAGCTTAGGCGCTAGCGGGGGGGCCCCTTACAATGAGCAGTTCTTC. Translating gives CASSLGASGGAPYNEQFF.

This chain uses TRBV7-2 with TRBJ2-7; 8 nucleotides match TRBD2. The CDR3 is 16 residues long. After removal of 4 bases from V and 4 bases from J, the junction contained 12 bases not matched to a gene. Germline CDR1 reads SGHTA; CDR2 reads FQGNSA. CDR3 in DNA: TGTGCCAGCAGCTGGGCGGCGGGGGGTATTGATTACGAGCAGTACTTC. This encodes CASSWAAGGIDYEQYF.

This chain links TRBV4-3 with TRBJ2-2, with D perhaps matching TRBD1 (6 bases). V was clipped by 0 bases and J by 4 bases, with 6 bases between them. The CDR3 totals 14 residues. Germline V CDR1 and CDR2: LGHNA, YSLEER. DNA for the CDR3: TGCGCCAGCAGCCAAGAAGGGGGCACCGGGGAGCTGTTTTTT. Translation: CASSQEGGTGELFF.

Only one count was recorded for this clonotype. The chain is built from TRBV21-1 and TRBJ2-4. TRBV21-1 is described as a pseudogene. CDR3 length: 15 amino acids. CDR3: CASSKSLRPTNIQYF. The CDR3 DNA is TGTGCCAGCAGCAAATCTCTCAGGCCTACGAACATTCAGTACTTC.

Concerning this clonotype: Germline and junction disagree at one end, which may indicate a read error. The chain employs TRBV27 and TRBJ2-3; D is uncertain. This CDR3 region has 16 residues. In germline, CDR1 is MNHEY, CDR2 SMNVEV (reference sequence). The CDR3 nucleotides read TGTGCCAGCAGTTCCCCTATTCCCCCTACAGCAGATGCGCAGTATTTT. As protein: CASSSPIPPTADAQYF.